This T cell receptor beta chain was retrieved from a study of blood T cell repertoires in COVID-19. Participant ages covered about 18 to 100 years across 25 or so US areas. The germline V gene encodes CDR1 LNHDA and CDR2 SQIVND (reference sequence). The V segment lost 5 bases and the J segment 4 bases; nucleotides outside the gene matches: 6. The CDR3 has 14 residues. In the original analysis: Reference gene primers were amplified, and this amplification served to estimate nucleated cell counts. The protocol was immunoSEQ multiplex PCR, while the TCRdb copy is restricted to in-frame clones and leaves out a portion. Clone size and V and J calls were adopted from that table, with D and trimming inferred from the DNA. Found here are some 190,000 clones, more than 70% of them singletons; the top ten hold 3.5% to 5.5%.

The specimen was PBMCs or T cells enriched from blood (not recorded which). The chain joins TRBV19 to TRBJ1-1; 8 nucleotides align to TRBD1. This TCR was recovered from a young man with acute COVID-19. The CDR3 loop reads CASSSSDRVTEAFF. The DNA of the CDR3 is TGTGCCAGTAGTTCGTCGGACAGGGTCACTGAAGCTTTCTTT. The entire variable domain, with the rest obtained from reference TRBV19 and TRBJ1-1, is as follows: DGGITQSPKYLFRKEGQNVTLSCEQNLNHDAMYWYRQDPGQGLRLIYYSQIVNDFQKGDIAEGYSVSREKKESFPLTVTSAQKNPTAFYLCASSSSDRVTEAFFGQGTRLTVV.